The present T cell receptor (beta chain) was sequenced within a study of blood T cell repertoires in COVID-19. In the study overall: Donors in the United States, Italy and Spain gave samples during acute or convalescent COVID-19. PBMCs, B-cell-depleted T cells, or T cells were the source of the cDNA or gDNA that made up the material.

With 6 bases clipped from V and 3 bases from J, the junction kept 10 bases outside the gene matches. CDR3 length equals 16 residues. Germline-derived CDR1 and CDR2 are KGHSH and LQKENI. Authors' analysis steps: Nucleated cell number was recorded as an estimate derived from reference gene primer amplification. TCRdb keeps only in-frame clones here, not all; method: immunoSEQ multiplex PCR. The V and J calls and clone size were taken over from that table, and D and trimming were inferred from the DNA. This sample yields 380,000 or so clones, of which 70% to 90% are seen a single time; just over 7% belongs to the top ten. Seattle participants joined during active infection and were tracked over time.

V gene TRBV18 combines with J gene TRBJ2-3, with 9 bases identical to TRBD2. The receptor was isolated from an older woman with COVID-19, enrolled during active disease. The sample comprised peripheral blood. The CDR3 sequence: CASSPTLAGFTDTQYF. The DNA of the CDR3 is TGTGCCAGCTCGCCCACTCTAGCGGGGTTTACAGATACGCAGTATTTT. The full variable domain, in which reference TRBV18 and TRBJ2-3 provide the parts outside the CDR3, is NAGVMQNPRHLVRRRGQEARLRCSPMKGHSHVYWYRQLPEEGLKFMVYLQKENIIDESGMPKERFSAEFPKEGPSILRIQQVVRGDSAAYFCASSPTLAGFTDTQYFGPGTRLTVL.